A selection of T cell receptor beta chains follows, all from one sample in a study of control samples from healthy donors and cancer patients. Repertoires were generated with immunoSEQ multiplex PCR, while TCRdb's copy carries only in-frame clones and drops some. The sample lists around 120,000 clones, just over 90% occurring once. Sequences were obtained from PBMCs. The receptor source for this set is a man aged 45 to 65 with head and neck cancer. The CDR3 runs from the conserved cysteine through the conserved F or W. The D gene is left open where the match is weak. Expanded clones get a size class; other rows say once, few or many, or leave the size out.

NA,NA,TRBV20-1,TRBJ2-3,TGCAGTGCTAGTGCCGGGACTCTCAGCACAGATACGCAGTATTTT,CSASAGTLSTDTQYF
TRBD1,once,TRBV29-1,TRBJ1-2,TGCAGCGTGAGGGACAGGGGAGAAGGTGGCTACACCTTC,CSVRDRGEGGYTF
TRBD2,NA,TRBV9,TRBJ2-3,TGTGCCAGCAGCGTGGACCCCTTAGCGGGGGGTAGGGATACGCAGTATTTT,CASSVDPLAGGRDTQYF
TRBD1,NA,TRBV5-1,TRBJ1-2,TGCGCCAGCAGCCAGGACAGGGATTATGGCTACACCTTC,CASSQDRDYGYTF
TRBD2,NA,TRBV5-1,TRBJ2-3,TGCGCCAGCAGCCCGGGGGGAGCTAGCACAGATACGCAGTATTTT,CASSPGGASTDTQYF
NA,once,TRBV5-1,TRBJ1-2,TGCGCCAGCAGCTCGCAGGGGAACTATGGCTACACCTTC,CASSSQGNYGYTF
NA,NA,TRBV3-1/TRBV3-2,TRBJ2-5,TGTGCCAGCAGCCAAGAAGGTCTAGAAGAGACCCAGTACTTC,CASSQEGLEETQYF
NA,NA,TRBV7-2,TRBJ1-2,TGTGCCAGCAGCTCGAGGCAGGGGAGCTATGGCTACACCTTC,CASSSRQGSYGYTF
TRBD1,NA,TRBV29-1,TRBJ1-1,TGCAGCGTTGGACAGGGGGCCGGGGAGGCTTTCTTT,CSVGQGAGEAFF
NA,NA,TRBV19,TRBJ2-7,TGTGCCAGTAGTATGGGTCAGGGGTTCACCTACGAGCAGTACTTC,CASSMGQGFTYEQYF
NA,NA,TRBV4-2,TRBJ2-2,TGTGCCAGCAGCCAAACTAACACCGGGGAGCTGTTTTTT,CASSQTNTGELFF
NA,NA,TRBV27,TRBJ1-5,TGTGCCAGCAGTTTATCGAGGTATAGCAATCAGCCCCAGCATTTT,CASSLSRYSNQPQHF
TRBD1,NA,TRBV4-3,TRBJ1-2,TGCGCCAGCAGCCAAGCCGGGACAGGTGCCAACTATGGCTACACCTTC,CASSQAGTGANYGYTF
NA,NA,TRBV20-1,TRBJ1-1,TGCAGTGCTAGTACCCTGAACACTGAAGCTTTCTTT,CSASTLNTEAFF
NA,NA,TRBV3-1/TRBV3-2,TRBJ2-1,TGTGCCAGCAGCCAAGACGGGACGGGGGAATACAATGAGCAGTTCTTC,CASSQDGTGEYNEQFF
TRBD2,NA,TRBV5-1,TRBJ2-3,TGCGCCAGCAGCCCCAGCGGGGCGGTCGGAGATACGCAGTATTTT,CASSPSGAVGDTQYF
TRBD1,NA,TRBV6-5,TRBJ1-5,TGTGCCAGCAGCTCGGGACAGGGGGCCAATCAGCCCCAGCATTTT,CASSSGQGANQPQHF
TRBD1,once,TRBV5-6,TRBJ2-5,TGTGCCAGCAGCCGGGGGACAGGGGTACCTCAAGAGACCCAGTACTTC,CASSRGTGVPQETQYF
NA,NA,TRBV19,TRBJ1-3,TGTGCCAGTAGTAGACGGACAAGCTCTGGAAACACCATATATTTT,CASSRRTSSGNTIYF
NA,NA,TRBV5-4,TRBJ1-1,TGTGCCAGCAGCTCCCCCCAACAGGGTAGGAAAGCTTTCTTT,CASSSPQQGRKAFF
NA,NA,TRBV19,TRBJ1-5,TGTGCCAGTAGTCGCGAACCGGACCTCTTCCAGCCCCAGCATTTT,CASSREPDLFQPQHF
NA,NA,TRBV15,TRBJ2-1,TGTGCCACCAGCAGAGCCAGGGGCAATGAGCAGTTCTTC,CATSRARGNEQFF